Following are 22 T cell receptor beta chains from one sample sequenced in a study of CD8+CD57+ T cells in acquired aplastic anemia. TCR beta VDJ and CDR3 profiling used genomic DNA as template. MiXCR, run by TCRdb on the reads, gives a single entry per CDR3 protein. This sample has around 250,000 distinct CDR3 sequences, with around 60% found just once. The sample was sorted CD4+, CD8+, or CD8+CD57+ T cells (not recorded which) from PBMCs. The receptors derive from a human donor with severe aplastic anemia or a healthy control (not recorded which).

There are many counts of this clonotype. The chain recombines TRBV27 with TRBJ2-5, with D perhaps matching TRBD1 or TRBD2 (5 bases each). The CDR3 is made up of 14 amino acids. Germline V gives CDR1 MNHEY, CDR2 SMNVEV (reference sequence). Trimming pared 4 bases from V and 2 bases from J, leaving 11 bases between. The CDR3 bases are TGTGCCAGCAGTTCCCGGGGCCCACAAGAGACCCAGTACTTC. The encoded protein is CASSSRGPQETQYF.

This chain links TRBV7-2 with TRBJ2-7, with TRBD2 identical over 13 bases. V lost 5 bases, J lost 9 bases, and 7 bases stayed unmatched. The germline V gene has CDR1 SGHTA and CDR2 FQGNSA. This CDR3 is 14 amino acids long. The CDR3 spells CASSPTTSGGGQYF. In DNA, the CDR3 is TGTGCCAGCAGCCCCACCACTAGCGGGGGGGGGCAGTACTTC. The variable domain in full, completed from reference TRBV7-2 and TRBJ2-7, reads GAGVSQSPSNKVTEKGKDVELRCDPISGHTALYWYRQSLGQGLEFLIYFQGNSAPDKSGLPSDRFSAERTGGSVSTLTIQRTQQEDSAVYLCASSPTTSGGGQYFGPGTRLTVT.

CDR3 coding DNA: TGTGCCACCAGTGATTTGTCGAACACTGAAGCTTTCTTT. Protein sequence: CATSDLSNTEAFF. The chain employs TRBV24-1 and TRBJ1-1, with D unclear. Germline values: CDR1 KGHDR, CDR2 SFDVKD. The CDR3 has 13 amino acids. V lost 0 bases to trimming and J lost 1 base, with 2 bases between them.

This clonotype showed up many times. Here the CDR3 reads CASGSLAYEQYF. The CDR3 DNA follows: TGTGCCAGCGGCTCCCTCGCCTACGAGCAGTACTTC. The chain links TRBV6-5 to TRBJ2-7; no definite D call. The CDR3 spans 12 residues. Trimming pared 8 bases from V and 2 bases from J, leaving 10 bases between. Per the germline V gene, CDR1 is MNHEY and CDR2 is SVGAGI.

V is TRBV10-3 and J is TRBJ2-5; 13 positions agree with TRBD2. Germline V CDR1 and CDR2: ENHRY, SYGVKD. V lost 8 bases and J lost 5; bases outside the gene matches: 5. The CDR3 loop spans 14 amino acids. The CDR3, as DNA: TGTGCCATCTCCCGGACTAGCGGGGGTGAGACCCAGTACTTC. It specifies CAISRTSGGETQYF.

With respect to this clonotype: Given a much more abundant clone one base away, this may be a read error. The genes are TRBV20-1 and TRBJ2-4; either TRBD1 or TRBD2 may supply D (5 bases each). Germline values: CDR1 DFQATT, CDR2 SNEGSKA (reference sequence). This CDR3 contains 13 residues. CDR3 protein: CGASQGSKNIQYF. The DNA of the CDR3 is TGCGGTGCTAGCCAGGGCTCCAAAAACATTCAGTACTTC.

This clonotype was detected a few times. J is TRBJ1-2 and V is TRBV7-2; no reliable D call. Per the germline V gene, CDR1 is SGHTA and CDR2 is FQGNSA. V shed 2 bases and J shed 6 bases, with 10 bases lying between them. The CDR3 loop spans 13 amino acids. The CDR3 nucleotides read TGTGCCAGCAGCTTATGGGCAGACGATGGCTACACCTTC. It specifies CASSLWADDGYTF.

This clonotype has a single count. V gene TRBV7-2 combines with J gene TRBJ1-2, with D uncertain. Germline CDR1 is SGHTA and CDR2 is FQGNSA. V was cut by 3 bases and J by 1 base, with 15 bases left in between. The CDR3 is made up of 16 amino acids. DNA of the CDR3: TGTGCCAGCAGCTTGGTTTCCGGGCCTGATAACTATGGCTACACCTTC. It translates to CASSLVSGPDNYGYTF.

The chain couples TRBV20-1 to TRBJ1-5; D gene uncertain. This CDR3 has 12 amino acids. Trimming cost V 5 bases and J 8 bases, with 13 bases left between them. The germline CDR1 and CDR2 sequences are DFQATT and SNEGSKA (reference sequence). The CDR3 DNA reads as TGCAGTGCTGCAAGGACGGGAAAGCCCCAGCATTTT. It yields the protein CSAARTGKPQHF.

At least ten counts were recorded for this clonotype. The chain joins TRBV4-2 to TRBJ1-5, with 9 positions matching TRBD1. V lost 2 bases and J lost 0; bases outside the gene matches: 11. Germline V CDR1 and CDR2: LGHNA, YNFKEQ. The CDR3 extends over 19 amino acids. The CDR3 protein is CASSQRVIRTGDSNQPQHF. For the CDR3, the DNA is TGTGCCAGCAGCCAAAGGGTGATACGGACAGGGGATAGCAATCAGCCCCAGCATTTT.

This clonotype occurred a few times. This chain links TRBV11-2 with TRBJ2-5, with D tentatively TRBD2 (5 bases). V lost 5 bases and J lost 2, with 9 bases in between. The CDR3 totals 13 residues. Germline V gene sequence: CDR1 SGHAT, CDR2 FQNNGV. CDR3 bases: TGTGCCAGCAGCACGGGATTTCAAGAGACCCAGTACTTC. It translates to CASSTGFQETQYF. The variable domain in full, with the rest retrieved from reference TRBV11-2 and TRBJ2-5, is EAGVAQSPRYKIIEKRQSVAFWCNPISGHATLYWYQQILGQGPKLLIQFQNNGVVDDSQLPKDRFSAERLKGVDSTLKIQPAKLEDSAVYLCASSTGFQETQYFGPGTRLLVL.

J is TRBJ2-3 and V is TRBV20-1; 7 bases fit TRBD1. From germline, CDR1 is DFQATT and CDR2 SNEGSKA (reference sequence). V lost 4 bases to trimming and J lost 2 bases; unmatched junction nucleotides: 9. The CDR3 loop spans 15 amino acids. The CDR3, as DNA: TGCAGTGCTATAGGGGGCAGTTCATTCACAGATACGCAGTATTTT. It specifies CSAIGGSSFTDTQYF.

The rearrangement joins TRBV2 to TRBJ1-4, with D possibly TRBD1 on 6 matching bases. V dropped 6 bases and J dropped 4 bases, with 15 bases sitting between them. CDR3 length equals 15 residues. Germline CDR1 is SNHLY and CDR2 is FYNNEI. The CDR3 loop is CASRRRTARNEKLFF. The CDR3 nucleotides are TGTGCCAGCAGGAGACGGACAGCACGTAATGAAAAACTGTTTTTT.

With regard to this clonotype: No conserved phenylalanine or tryptophan ends this CDR3, so it is likely a read error. The V and J genes are TRBV12-3 or TRBV12-4 and TRBJ2-7, with 13 bases lining up with TRBD2. The ends lost 6 bases at V and 7 bases at J; junction bases unmatched: 6. The CDR3 runs to 14 residues. The CDR3 here is CASRRGLAGFEQYI. The CDR3, as DNA: TGTGCCAGCAGGCGGGGACTAGCGGGATTTGAGCAGTACATC.

The gene calls are TRBV9 and TRBJ1-6, with a possible D match to TRBD1 (5 bases). There are 16 residues in the CDR3. CDR1 and CDR2 from the germline V gene are SGDLS and YYNGEE. V was cut by 5 bases and J by 6 bases, with 18 bases left in between. DNA of the CDR3: TGTGCCAGCAGTTTGTGGCAGGGAAAGAGTAATTCACCCCTCCACTTT. This codes for CASSLWQGKSNSPLHF.

This clonotype was observed a handful of times. The J gene is TRBJ2-7, the V gene TRBV19; 8 bases map to TRBD1. This CDR3 has 15 amino acids. Germline CDR1 and CDR2: LNHDA and SQIVND (reference sequence). J was trimmed by 2 bases and V by 6 bases; bases with no gene match: 9. The CDR3 region has the DNA TGTGCCAGTAGCGTCGGGGACAGGTACACCTACGAGCAGTACTTC. Its translation is CASSVGDRYTYEQYF.

In nucleotides, the CDR3 is TGTGCCAGCAGCTTGGGCAGGGTTTCGGGAGAGACCCAGTACTTC. This codes for CASSLGRVSGETQYF. The chain uses TRBV7-9 and TRBJ2-5; possibly TRBD1 for D (5 bases). Between the trimmed V and J ends, which lost 3 bases and 4 bases, there was a span of 15 bases. Germline V gene data show CDR1 as SEHNR and CDR2 as FQNEAQ (reference sequence). This CDR3 has 15 residues. The entire variable domain, with the rest obtained from reference TRBV7-9 and TRBJ2-5, is as follows: DTGVSQNPRHKITKRGQNVTFRCDPISEHNRLYWYRQTLGQGPEFLTYFQNEAQLEKSRLLSDRFSAERPKGSFSTLEIQRTEQGDSAMYLCASSLGRVSGETQYFGPGTRLLVL.

This chain joins TRBV9 and TRBJ2-7; no clear D gene. V dropped 0 bases and J dropped 6 bases, with 4 bases sitting between them. The germline CDR1 and CDR2 sequences are SGDLS and YYNGEE. The CDR3 extends over 11 amino acids. The CDR3 bases are TGTGCCAGCAGCGTAGGAACCGAGCAGTACTTC. Translating it yields CASSVGTEQYF.

The rearrangement uses TRBV20-1 and TRBJ2-3, with D perhaps assigned TRBD1 or TRBD2 (5 bases each). Germline V gene sequence: CDR1 DFQATT, CDR2 SNEGSKA (reference sequence). The CDR3 length is 12 residues. V lost 8 bases to trimming and J lost 4 bases, with 13 bases between them. This CDR3 reads CSYRLGADTQYF. The CDR3 nucleotides are TGCAGTTATAGACTGGGGGCAGATACGCAGTATTTT.

This clonotype was detected once. The genes are TRBV7-2 and TRBJ1-1; possible D gene TRBD1, 5 bases. The CDR3 has 15 amino acids. Between the trimmed V and J ends, which lost 2 bases and 5 bases, there was a span of 15 bases. Germline-derived CDR1 and CDR2 are SGHTA and FQGNSA. The CDR3 nucleotides are TGTGCCAGCAGCTTAACCTTGGGGGGGAGGACTGAAGCTTTCTTT. It codes for CASSLTLGGRTEAFF.

This clonotype was observed many times. The chain recombines TRBV7-8 with TRBJ1-1; unclear D gene. The CDR3 sequence is 13 residues long. V lost 2 bases and J 4 bases, leaving 8 bases between the germline ends. CDR1 SGHVS and CDR2 FQNEAQ come from the germline V gene. The CDR3 bases are TGTGCCAGCAGCTTACCGGTGTTCACTGAAGCTTTCTTT. Translation: CASSLPVFTEAFF.

This chain joins TRBV19 and TRBJ2-2; 10 positions match TRBD1. Germline trimming cut 10 bases from V and 7 bases from J; bases unmatched to any gene: 12. CDR3 length equals 15 residues. CDR1 is LNHDA and CDR2 is SQIVND in the germline V gene (reference sequence). The CDR3 DNA is TGTGCCACTAACGACAGGGGGCGTCGTAGCGGGGAGCTGTTTTTT. Its translation is CATNDRGRRSGELFF.